What follows are 14 T cell receptor beta chains derived from one specimen sequenced in a study of blood T cell repertoires in COVID-19. TCRdb's table, derived via immunoSEQ multiplex PCR, lists solely in-frame clones and lacks some. The data show tens of thousands of clones, approximately 80% seen once. Sample: peripheral blood. The receptor set was obtained from a human donor in a cohort sampled during active COVID-19.

The chain couples TRBV2 to TRBJ1-3; TRBD1 is a possible D gene (5 bases). Germline loops: CDR1 SNHLY, CDR2 FYNNEI. The germline V and J ends were trimmed by 8 bases and 1 base, with 6 bases remaining between them. This CDR3 is 12 amino acids long. CDR3 amino acids: CASGGSGNTIYF. The CDR3 coding sequence is TGTGCCAGCGGGGGGTCTGGAAACACCATATATTTT.

This chain connects TRBV5-1 to TRBJ2-7; D is possibly TRBD1 (6 bases). In germline, CDR1 is SGHRS, CDR2 YFSETQ. V lost 4 bases and J lost 3, with 20 bases in between. CDR3 length: 16 residues. The CDR3 here is CASSREGGRVRYEQYF. The DNA for the CDR3 is TGCGCCAGCAGCCGGGAAGGGGGACGGGTGCGCTACGAGCAGTACTTC.

This CDR3 is CASSSDRVLSYEQYF. The CDR3 DNA sequence: TGTGCCAGCAGCTCAGACAGGGTTCTGTCCTACGAGCAGTACTTC. This chain connects TRBV3-1 (or the pseudogene TRBV3-2) to TRBJ2-7, with 7 bases matching TRBD1. CDR3 size: 15 residues. CDR1 and CDR2 from the germline V gene are LGHDT and YNNKEL (reference sequence). V lost 5 bases, J lost 1 base, and 8 bases stayed unmatched.

This clone was counted between two and nine times. V and J are TRBV3-1 (or the pseudogene TRBV3-2) and TRBJ1-2, with TRBD1 matching 10 bases. The CDR3 has 15 amino acids. The junction had 7 bases not matched to a gene; V was cut back by 5 bases and J by 4 bases. Germline CDR1 reads LGHDT; CDR2 reads YNNKEL (reference sequence). The CDR3: CASSSGGTGVYGYTF. The CDR3 DNA sequence: TGTGCCAGCAGCTCCGGCGGGACAGGGGTCTATGGCTACACCTTC.

This chain links TRBV7-9 with TRBJ1-1; tentative D call: TRBD1 (5 bases). Per the germline V gene, CDR1 is SEHNR and CDR2 is FQNEAQ (reference sequence). Trimming took 7 bases from V and 1 from J, leaving 13 bases between them. The CDR3 is 14 residues long. The CDR3 sequence: CASTPPGGNTEAFF. The CDR3 DNA is TGTGCCAGCACCCCCCCGGGGGGGAACACTGAAGCTTTCTTT.

This clone has only one observation. A junction end diverges from the germline sequence, so it may reflect a read error. The rearrangement joins TRBV3-1 (or the pseudogene TRBV3-2) to TRBJ2-1; D unclear. CDR1 and CDR2 from the germline V gene are LGHDT and YNNKEL (reference sequence). The CDR3 length is 17 residues. The CDR3 bases are TGTGCCAGCAGTCAAGAGTCTAATAGACTGCTCTACAATGAGCAGTTCTTC. It encodes CASSQESNRLLYNEQFF.

In this sample, this clone turned up once. The gene calls are TRBV20-1 and TRBJ2-7; TRBD1 might be the D (6 bases). This CDR3 comprises 11 residues. In germline, CDR1 is DFQATT, CDR2 SNEGSKA (reference sequence). V was trimmed by 6 bases and J by 5 bases, leaving 11 bases between them. DNA of the CDR3: TGCAGTGCCAGGACAGCGGACGAGCAGTACTTC. Translation gives CSARTADEQYF.

The rearrangement links TRBV28 to TRBJ2-3; D not resolved. Germline CDR1 is MDHEN and CDR2 is SYDVKM. The CDR3 totals 13 residues. V lost 2 bases to trimming and J lost 4 bases, with 7 bases between them. The CDR3 region has the DNA TGTGCCAGCAGTTTAGAGGAGTCAGATACGCAGTATTTT. Translated, it gives CASSLEESDTQYF.

The rearrangement uses TRBV29-1 and TRBJ2-3; the match to TRBD2 covers 11 bases. The CDR3 contains 15 residues. After removal of 0 bases from V and 5 bases from J, the junction contained 4 bases not matched to a gene. Germline lookup yields CDR1 SQVTM and CDR2 ANQGSEA. Written as DNA, the CDR3 is TGCAGCGTTGAAGATGCGCTAGCGGGAGGAGATACGCAGTATTTT. It specifies CSVEDALAGGDTQYF.

The chain couples TRBV10-2 to TRBJ2-3, with TRBD2 identical over 12 bases. From germline, CDR1 is WSHSY and CDR2 SAAADI. V lost 6 bases, J lost 5 bases, and 3 bases stayed unmatched. This CDR3 comprises 14 residues. The CDR3 protein is CASSVGLAGDTQYF. DNA for the CDR3: TGCGCCAGCAGCGTGGGACTAGCGGGAGATACGCAGTATTTT.

This clone was detected once. V gene TRBV4-1 combines with J gene TRBJ2-7; D remains ambiguous. Trimming removed 1 base at V and 3 bases at J, with 7 bases between. Germline V gene data show CDR1 as MGHRA and CDR2 as YSYEKL. The CDR3 loop spans 13 amino acids. CDR3 sequence: CASSQAVHYEQYF. As DNA, the CDR3 is TGCGCCAGCAGCCAAGCAGTACACTACGAGCAGTACTTC.

This chain uses TRBV15 with TRBJ2-2, with 8 bases matching TRBD1. V dropped 5 bases and J dropped 9; count of bases not matched to a gene: 8. Germline V gene lookup returns CDR1 LNHNV and CDR2 YYDKDF (reference sequence). This CDR3 is 14 amino acids long. DNA of the CDR3: TGTGCCACCAGCTTCGGGACAGGTATCAGGGAGCTGTTTTTT. It translates to CATSFGTGIRELFF.

V and J are TRBV19 and TRBJ2-7, with 10 bases fitting TRBD1. Germline CDR1 and CDR2: LNHDA and SQIVND (reference sequence). Trimming removed 10 bases from V and 6 bases from J; junction bases left unmatched: 9. The CDR3 totals 13 residues. The CDR3 spells CATKGGQGPEQYF. The DNA for the CDR3 is TGTGCCACCAAGGGGGGACAGGGGCCCGAGCAGTACTTC.

The chain couples TRBV5-8 to TRBJ2-1; D remains ambiguous. Trimming took 0 bases from V and 4 from J, leaving 5 bases between them. This CDR3 contains 13 residues. Germline V gene sequence: CDR1 SGHTS, CDR2 YDEGEE. The CDR3 DNA reads TGTGCCAGCAGCTTGGACAGTTACAATGAGCAGTTCTTC. Its translation: CASSLDSYNEQFF.